This TCR beta chain was sequenced in a study of blood T cells in healthy people across ages. The table lists this clonotype with many counts. Using a J-beta primer mix together with a sample-barcoded 5' primer, a second PCR was run for roughly 7 to 11 cycles. TCRdb independently ran MiXCR on the 5' RACE reads; one entry per CDR3 protein. The repertoire holds about 670,000 distinct CDR3 sequences, approximately 52% seen once, with approximately 15% in the top ten. Sample: blood. The clonotype comes from a woman of 80 years or more in good health.

CDR3 nucleotide sequence: TGCAGTGCTAGAGGTGGTTCCACAGATACGCAGTATTTT. Protein sequence: CSARGGSTDTQYF. The chain employs TRBV20-1 and TRBJ2-3; D remains ambiguous. This CDR3 is 13 amino acids long. The V end was cut by 1 base, the J end by 2 bases, with 7 bases between. Germline V gene data show CDR1 as DFQATT and CDR2 as SNEGSKA (reference sequence).